The T cell receptor beta chain described here comes from a study of cytomegalovirus exposure and HLA in healthy donors (dated by TCRdb to about 2017). General notes on the study: In an earlier analysis of under 750 of the donors, approximately 300 Gb of sequence data and approximately 100 million unique TCR beta sequences from about 179 million T cells were reported. An early release covering 550 to 650 HLA-typed donors comprised roughly 300 gigabases of sequencing data and about 90 million unique TCR sequences. Among the roughly 430 genotyped donors, approximately 77% belonged to the genetic ancestry cluster associated with self-reported Caucasian donors. The study was designed to test whether signatures of past pathogen exposure could be identified by cataloging public T cell receptors. The study used immunosequencing to profile the T cell repertoires of approximately 650 subjects and linked those repertoires to cytomegalovirus serostatus. Along with the roughly 700-subject first cohort, a separate validation cohort of over a hundred different subjects was used. The study combined high-throughput TCR immunosequencing, statistical association of individual TCRs with disease status, and machine learning to predict cytomegalovirus infection status. To study patterns of TCR occurrence, a later analysis re-analyzed previously published TCR beta repertoires from 500 to 850 donors and added high-resolution HLA genotyping. The later analysis used no new phenotypic data to find candidate immune exposures, relying instead on TCR beta sequences and their occurrence across donors. An earlier analysis of 500 to 650 of the donors applied high-throughput TCR beta sequencing to assess whether each TCR beta V gene segment acted as functional or pseudogenic. Donor age, sex, ethnicity and CMV serostatus were compiled alongside the repertoire data. A later genetic analysis used genome-wide SNP genotypes for about three fifths of the 666 donors, treating that subset as a discovery cohort. All discovery cohort repertoires had been generated on a single sequencing platform. Class I and class II HLA loci were covered by the typing at four-digit resolution. The number of typed donors differed by locus: about 620-640 for A, B, C, DRB1 and DQB1; approximately 520 for DQA1; 606 for DPA1; and roughly 490 for DPB1. Because of strong linkage in the cohort, roughly five DR-DQ haplotypes were treated as single units for association and clustering. Among some 400 genotyped donors of the cohort, an average of around 240,000 unique TCR beta nucleotide sequences were sequenced per donor, roughly 20% of them non-productive. Results and caveats for the whole study, not just this receptor: A later analysis associated 15,000 to 20,000 TCR beta sequences with specific HLA alleles at a false discovery rate of 0.05. The only immune exposure information available for the cohort was CMV serostatus. A later genetic analysis associated a missense DCLRE1C variant with V-gene and J-gene trimming of TCR beta chains, and an independent cohort replicated the association. In a later analysis, HLA-associated TCR beta chains showed more clonal expansion and lower generation probabilities than non-associated chains that were equally common. Several of the top co-occurrence clusters appeared to be linked to parvovirus B19, influenza, CMV and Epstein-Barr virus, according to a later analysis. Three of the identified cytomegalovirus-associated TCR beta chains were confirmed in vitro to be specific for cytomegalovirus antigens. According to a later genetic analysis, donors in an Asian-associated ancestry cluster had fewer N-insertions in productive TCRs than the approximately 700-donor mean. Assigning TCR associations to individual alleles was difficult when HLA alleles, especially DR and DQ, strongly co-occurred. Some IMGT-functional V segments, including TRBV6-2 and TRBV6-3, could not be distinguished by the 87-base-pair reads and were therefore excluded. A cluster of highly shared sequence variants was judged likely to be a technical artifact of the sequencing pipeline. Because HLA typing was unavailable for some donors at each locus, only the typed subset was used in association tests. According to the authors, the approach could potentially be generalized to other disease states and immunological phenotypes. An earlier analysis of approximately 570 of the donors showed that most TCR beta V segments appeared in productive rearrangements either about 87% or about 30% of the time, which broadly matched IMGT annotations. Correlated functional status among segregating V segments might reflect linkage disequilibrium, but an unknown experimental factor could not be ruled out. The classifier was reported to diagnose cytomegalovirus status with high specificity and sensitivity in both the original cohort and the validation cohort. Roughly uniform sequencing depth across donors was assumed in presence/absence analyses, although this assumption may not hold. This cohort had only TCR beta chains sequenced, and the lack of alpha or paired-chain data limited which features could be detected. A further reported finding was that TCR beta sequences accurately predicted the HLA-A and HLA-B alleles for most subjects in the first cohort. Across donors, most TCR sequences were observed very rarely, whereas some public TCRs were present in many individuals. In the study, approximately 160 TCR beta chains were listed as associated with cytomegalovirus. According to a later analysis, most CMV-associated TCR beta chains appeared to be HLA-restricted, and the HLA associations seemed to be driven largely by CMV exposure. In a later analysis, TCR association rates were found to vary across HLA loci, with the most associated TCRs seen for DRB1 alleles and the fewest for HLA-C alleles. Because counts were too low, about 18 rarely observed V segments, including chromosome 9 orphons, were excluded from the earlier analysis of roughly 580 of the donors.

V is pruned by 2 bases and J by 4 bases, leaving 13 bases of the junction without a gene match. The cysteine opens and the phenylalanine closes a CDR3 of 17 amino acids. Of all the DNA, just the CDR3 is kept, 51 bases in frame from base 1. The germline V gene (reference sequence) yields GTSNPN for CDR1 and SVGIG for CDR2. About this clone: Its cognate antigen has yet to be identified. No base quality values were provided; no much bigger clone lies one nucleotide off.

The cohort consisted of approximately 670 healthy bone marrow donors. At the time of sampling, every cohort member was nominally healthy, though immune exposures that went unrecorded were likely present. The donor was CMV seropositive and belonged to the group of more than 250 seropositive cohort members. A peripheral blood sample was collected from each donor, and TCR beta sequencing was performed on peripheral blood mononuclear cells. Genomic DNA extraction from the blood cell samples was performed with the Qiagen DNeasy Blood Extraction Kit. The library was made by the immunoSEQ multiplex PCR assay. A mixture of 60 forward primers for TCR Vbeta segments and 13 reverse primers for TCR Jbeta segments was used in the multiplex PCR. The CDR3 region of rearranged TCR beta genes was amplified from genomic DNA with a multiplex PCR assay. On the Illumina HiSeq System, the amplified TCR beta libraries were sequenced as 87-base-pair reads. The source study handled its data this way. A later analysis tallied some 79 million unique TCR beta chains across the 666 repertoires, and roughly 11 million of those chains were shared by two or more donors. Raw reads were error-corrected and collapsed into unique sequences with a nearest-neighbor algorithm that merged closely related sequences to remove PCR and sequencing errors. V, D and J gene segments were assigned by aligning CDR3 sequences to IMGT reference sequences. For a sequence to be retained, at least a six-nucleotide match to both a V gene segment and a J gene segment was required. Rearrangements were called productive when the CDR3 lacked stop codons and stayed in frame with V and J; all others were non-productive. Following IMGT convention, CDR3 was defined as the stretch from the second conserved V-encoded cysteine to the conserved J-encoded phenylalanine. The earlier analysis of 550 to 650 of the donors excluded any sequence lacking an unambiguous match to a single V gene segment. An earlier analysis of roughly 590 of the donors called V segments functional above 56.7% productive rearrangements and segregating when the between-donor standard deviation exceeded 5%. To diagnose cytomegalovirus status from the catalog of TCR beta chain sequences, a statistical classification framework was built. A later analysis assigned V and J genes by comparing TCR nucleotide sequences with IMGT/GENE-DB human TR gene sequences. Using the TCRdist pipeline, a later analysis assigned CDR3 sequences along with most-parsimonious VDJ recombination scenarios. In a later analysis, every TCR beta chain was defined by the combination of its CDR3 amino acid sequence and its V-gene family, and reads without a unique V-gene family were dropped. A later analysis removed 592 highly shared, low-generation-probability nucleotide sequences to deal with suspected cross-contamination and a sequencing artifact. For each public chain, a later analysis derived a clonal expansion index from normalized ranks of inferred template counts within each repertoire. In a later analysis, generation probabilities were computed with a VDJ recombination model fitted to out-of-frame rearrangements, and the resulting probabilities were checked against IGoR. In a later analysis, TCR-TCR, TCR-HLA and TCR-CMV co-occurrence was scored with hypergeometric tests, and a repertoire-size bias correction was applied to TCR pairs. False discovery rates were estimated in a later analysis by permuting HLA or CMV assignments 20 times. In a later analysis, co-occurring TCRs were grouped with DBSCAN, and TCRdist sequence similarity was added when clustering was performed within HLA-allele-positive subsets. Co-occurrence clustering excluded repertoires with fewer than 30,000 or more than 120,000 public chains, plus five with anomalous nucleotide sharing. Not all clones reach the TCRdb copy of this immuneACCESS table, which keeps in-frame sequences only. Checked studies attribute under half of the gap to unresolved V genes and leave the rest unexplained. That table is the source of V, J and clone size, and D and trimming were worked out from the DNA. The sample table shows about 150,000 clones, and more than 60% are seen once. The ten largest clonotypes hold around 11% of the sample.

The sequence links TRBV30 to TRBJ2-3, with TRBD2 identical over 9 junction bases. Sequencing was done on a sample of PBMCs. This sequence originates from a man between 18 and 35 years old in good health and CMV-seropositive. The nucleotide sequence is given as TGTGCCTGGAGTCCCACCCCTCTAGCGGGGCCCGCAGATACGCAGTATTTT. It codes for CAWSPTPLAGPADTQYF.